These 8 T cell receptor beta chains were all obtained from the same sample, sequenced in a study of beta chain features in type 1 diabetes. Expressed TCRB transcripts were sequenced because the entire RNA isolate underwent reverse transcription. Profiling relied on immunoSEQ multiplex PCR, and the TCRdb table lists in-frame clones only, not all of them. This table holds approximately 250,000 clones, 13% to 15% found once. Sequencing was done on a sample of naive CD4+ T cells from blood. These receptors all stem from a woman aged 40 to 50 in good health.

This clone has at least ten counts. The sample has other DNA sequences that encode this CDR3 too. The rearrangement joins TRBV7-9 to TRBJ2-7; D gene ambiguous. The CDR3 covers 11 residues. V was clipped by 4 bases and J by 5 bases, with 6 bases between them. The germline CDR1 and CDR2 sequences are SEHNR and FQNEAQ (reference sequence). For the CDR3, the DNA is TGTGCCAGCAGCTACCGGGACGAGCAGTACTTC. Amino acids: CASSYRDEQYF. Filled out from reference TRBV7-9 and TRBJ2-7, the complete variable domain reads DTGVSQNPRHKITKRGQNVTFRCDPISEHNRLYWYRQTLGQGPEFLTYFQNEAQLEKSRLLSDRFSAERPKGSFSTLEIQRTEQGDSAMYLCASSYRDEQYFGPGTRLTVT.

The CDR3 DNA sequence: TGTGCCAGCAACGCCCCCGGGACAGGGAGGGATGGCTACACCTTC. Translated, it gives CASNAPGTGRDGYTF. The chain carries TRBV6-5 and TRBJ1-2; 9 nucleotides line up with TRBD1. J was trimmed by 6 bases and V by 7 bases; bases with no gene match: 12. The CDR3 is 15 amino acids. Looked up from germline, CDR1 is MNHEY and CDR2 is SVGAGI.

The CDR3 protein is CASSPLPGAMNTEAFF. The CDR3 DNA sequence: TGTGCCAGCTCACCCTTGCCAGGGGCCATGAACACTGAAGCTTTCTTT. The chain recombines TRBV18 with TRBJ1-1; weak D call: TRBD1 (6 bases). Germline-derived CDR1 and CDR2 are KGHSH and LQKENI. Trimming stripped 3 bases from V and 0 bases from J, with 14 bases between. This CDR3 spans 16 amino acids. The full variable domain, its missing parts supplied by reference TRBV18 and TRBJ1-1, is NAGVMQNPRHLVRRRGQEARLRCSPMKGHSHVYWYRQLPEEGLKFMVYLQKENIIDESGMPKERFSAEFPKEGPSILRIQQVVRGDSAAYFCASSPLPGAMNTEAFFGQGTRLTVV.

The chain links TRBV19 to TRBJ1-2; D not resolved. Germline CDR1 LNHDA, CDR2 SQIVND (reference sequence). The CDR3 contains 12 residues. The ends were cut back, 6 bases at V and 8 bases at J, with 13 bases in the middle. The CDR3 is CASRSLFGGYTF. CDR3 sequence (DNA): TGTGCCAGTAGAAGTCTGTTCGGGGGCTACACCTTC.

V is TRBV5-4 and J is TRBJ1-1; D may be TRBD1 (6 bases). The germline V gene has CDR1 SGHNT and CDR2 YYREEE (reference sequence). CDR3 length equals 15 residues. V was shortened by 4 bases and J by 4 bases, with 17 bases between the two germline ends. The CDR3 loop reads CASSSSLDRSTEAFF. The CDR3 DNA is TGTGCCAGCAGCAGTTCCCTCGACAGGAGCACTGAAGCTTTCTTT.

The CDR3 DNA reads TGTGCCAGCAGCTTAGAGGCCCCAGGGTCACATAATTCACCCCTCCACTTT. It encodes CASSLEAPGSHNSPLHF. This chain links TRBV7-6 with TRBJ1-6; tentative D call: TRBD1 (5 bases). Trimming shortened V by 1 base and J by 5 bases, and 15 bases separated the two germline ends. The CDR3 covers 17 residues. Germline V gene data show CDR1 as SGHVS and CDR2 as FNYEAQ.

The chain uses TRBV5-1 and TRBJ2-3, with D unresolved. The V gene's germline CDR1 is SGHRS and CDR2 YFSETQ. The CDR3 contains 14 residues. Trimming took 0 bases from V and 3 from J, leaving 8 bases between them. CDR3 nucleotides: TGCGCCAGCAGCTTGGGCAGGATGACAGATACGCAGTATTTT. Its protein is CASSLGRMTDTQYF.

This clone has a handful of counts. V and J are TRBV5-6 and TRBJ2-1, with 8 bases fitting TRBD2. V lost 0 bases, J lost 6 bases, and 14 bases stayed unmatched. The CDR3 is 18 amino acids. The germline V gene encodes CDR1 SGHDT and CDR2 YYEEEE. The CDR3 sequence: CASSLVASGLLRANEQFF. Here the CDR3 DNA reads TGTGCCAGCAGCTTGGTTGCTAGCGGGCTACTTAGGGCCAATGAGCAGTTCTTC.